These 17 T cell receptor beta chains came from one sample sequenced in a study of T cells in Graves' hyperthyroidism and ophthalmopathy. There were TCR beta CDR3 regions amplified from RNA transcripts. The TCR CDR3 first-round RT-PCR relied on the HTBI primer set. In TCRdb, the multiplex PCR reads were re-called with MiXCR into one record per CDR3 protein. Altogether almost 500,000 distinct CDR3 sequences are present, about 22% being singletons, with the ten largest covering around 47%. The sequenced material came from blood. These receptors were taken from a woman between 65 and 79 years old with Graves' ophthalmopathy.

There are a few counts of this clonotype. The chain employs TRBV20-1 and TRBJ1-6; 7 bases fit TRBD1. With V trimmed by 3 bases and J by 4 bases, 3 bases remained unmatched. Germline values: CDR1 DFQATT, CDR2 SNEGSKA (reference sequence). CDR3 length equals 14 residues. The CDR3 reads CSASGGQYNSPLHF. The CDR3 bases are TGCAGTGCTAGCGGGGGACAGTATAATTCACCCCTCCACTTT.

The DNA of the CDR3 is TGCAGTGCAGGGAGAGGGGGGGTTCTGGGCGAGCAGTACTTC. It translates to CSAGRGGVLGEQYF. V usage is TRBV20-1 and J usage is TRBJ2-7; possible D gene TRBD2, 7 bases. V lost 6 bases and J 6 bases, leaving 21 bases between the germline ends. The germline gives CDR1 DFQATT, CDR2 SNEGSKA (reference sequence). The CDR3 totals 14 residues.

The chain uses TRBV29-1 and TRBJ1-2, with TRBD1 as a possible D gene (6 bases). The CDR3 spans 12 residues. Germline lookup yields CDR1 SQVTM and CDR2 ANQGSEA. Trimming removed 7 bases at V and 2 bases at J, with 11 bases between. The CDR3 DNA follows: TGCAGCGGGTCACAGGGAAACTATGGCTACACCTTC. Its translation: CSGSQGNYGYTF. Full variable domain (rest looked up from reference TRBV29-1 and TRBJ1-2): SAVISQKPSRDICQRGTSLTIQCQVDSQVTMMFWYRQQPGQSLTLIATANQGSEATYESGFVIDKFPISRPNLTFSTLTVSNMSPEDSSIYLCSGSQGNYGYTFGSGTRLTVV.

This clonotype came up many times. The chain uses TRBV2 and TRBJ2-7; no definite D call. Trimming cost V 9 bases and J 6 bases, with 15 bases left between them. This CDR3 region has 12 residues. Germline CDR1 SNHLY, CDR2 FYNNEI. The DNA for the CDR3 is TGTGCCAGTCACTTCAAGTTGGGCGAGCAGTACTTC. Protein: CASHFKLGEQYF.

This CDR3 is CAIAGLADTQYF. The CDR3 DNA is TGTGCCATCGCAGGGTTGGCAGATACGCAGTATTTT. The chain is built from TRBV28 and TRBJ2-3, with D maybe TRBD1 (5 bases). The CDR3 totals 12 residues. Trimming shortened V by 10 bases and J by 4 bases, and 12 bases separated the two germline ends. Germline V lookup: CDR1 MDHEN, CDR2 SYDVKM.

This chain uses TRBV6-1 with TRBJ1-4, with 8 bases that match TRBD1. Germline V lookup: CDR1 MNHNS, CDR2 SASEGT. V dropped 6 bases and J dropped 7; count of bases not matched to a gene: 7. This CDR3 spans 14 amino acids. The chain's CDR3 is CASRTGVRSEKLFF. DNA of the CDR3: TGTGCCAGCAGGACAGGGGTGAGGAGTGAAAAACTGTTTTTT.

There are many counts of this clonotype. J is TRBJ1-1 and V is TRBV20-1; D not resolved. Germline-derived CDR1 and CDR2 are DFQATT and SNEGSKA (reference sequence). This CDR3 spans 13 amino acids. Trimming left V 0 bases short and J 1 base short, with 6 bases between. The CDR3 region is CSARELRNTEAFF. In DNA, the CDR3 is TGCAGTGCTAGAGAACTCAGGAACACTGAAGCTTTCTTT.

V is TRBV5-1 and J is TRBJ1-1; D not resolved. There are 15 residues in the CDR3. With 0 bases removed from V and 2 bases from J, the gap between germline ends came to 11 bases. The germline V gene encodes CDR1 SGHRS and CDR2 YFSETQ. Here the CDR3 DNA reads TGCGCCAGCAGCTTGGGGATTTCGGGAAACACTGAAGCTTTCTTT. It is translated as CASSLGISGNTEAFF.

This clonotype came up a few times. The chain links TRBV2 to TRBJ2-2, with D maybe TRBD1 (6 bases). CDR1 SNHLY and CDR2 FYNNEI come from the germline V gene. This CDR3 is 16 amino acids long. Trimming took off 6 bases at V and 1 base at J, with 15 bases between the two ends. This CDR3 is CASRSPTGQNTGELFF. Here the CDR3 DNA reads TGTGCCAGCAGGAGCCCGACAGGCCAGAACACCGGGGAGCTGTTTTTT.

The rearrangement links TRBV6-1 to TRBJ2-1, with 7 positions matching TRBD2. The CDR3 has 14 residues. V lost 7 bases, J lost 10 bases, and 13 bases stayed unmatched. In germline, CDR1 is MNHNS, CDR2 SASEGT. This chain's CDR3 is CASTGLPEGGEQFF. CDR3 in DNA: TGTGCCAGCACCGGACTACCTGAGGGAGGGGAGCAGTTCTTC.

This clonotype was counted only a few times. The rearrangement links TRBV6-1 to TRBJ2-7; 12 nucleotides line up with TRBD2. Germline V gene data show CDR1 as MNHNS and CDR2 as SASEGT. The CDR3 consists of 18 residues. Trimming at V came to 5 bases and at J to 6 bases, leaving 17 bases not matched to a gene. The CDR3 spells CASSSSWASGRAGVEQYF. In DNA, the CDR3 is TGTGCCAGCAGTTCGTCATGGGCTAGCGGGAGGGCCGGGGTCGAGCAGTACTTC.

The chain is built from TRBV29-1 and TRBJ2-5; TRBD2 matches at 7 bases. V lost 7 bases, J lost 5 bases, and 10 bases stayed unmatched. The CDR3 loop spans 13 amino acids. Germline CDR1 SQVTM, CDR2 ANQGSEA. CDR3 in amino acids: CSASAGLGETQYF. In nucleotides, the CDR3 is TGCAGCGCGTCAGCGGGGTTGGGGGAGACCCAGTACTTC.

This clonotype was recorded at least ten times. The chain combines TRBV20-1 with TRBJ2-3, with D unclear. V lost 3 bases to trimming and J lost 3 bases, with 16 bases between them. The CDR3 runs to 15 residues. Per germline, CDR1 DFQATT and CDR2 SNEGSKA (reference sequence). CDR3: CSASDPIPETDTQYF. CDR3 nucleotides: TGCAGTGCTAGCGACCCTATTCCGGAGACAGATACGCAGTATTTT.

This rearrangement joins TRBV20-1 to TRBJ2-1; 8 bases line up with TRBD2. Unmatched junction bases numbered 5, after V lost 6 bases and J lost 7 bases. This CDR3 contains 12 residues. Germline CDR1 and CDR2: DFQATT and SNEGSKA (reference sequence). This CDR3 is CSASTSDNEQFF. CDR3 DNA sequence: TGCAGTGCCTCGACTAGCGATAATGAGCAGTTCTTC.

This clonotype showed up just a few times. This rearrangement joins TRBV24-1 to TRBJ1-2; D gene unclear. The CDR3 has 12 amino acids. CDR1 and CDR2 from the germline V gene are KGHDR and SFDVKD. V was pared by 0 bases and J by 8 bases, with 6 bases between. CDR3: CATSDLNGGYTF. The CDR3 DNA follows: TGTGCCACCAGTGATTTGAACGGGGGCTACACCTTC.

This clonotype was detected only a few times. V and J are TRBV27 and TRBJ2-7; D call uncertain. Germline V gene sequence: CDR1 MNHEY, CDR2 SMNVEV (reference sequence). The CDR3 consists of 14 residues. Trimming left V 5 bases short and J 0 bases short, with 11 bases between. The CDR3 DNA is TGTGCCAGCAGTCTTCGCCCGAGCTCCTACGAGCAGTACTTC. This translates into CASSLRPSSYEQYF.

This clonotype was counted between two and nine times. J is TRBJ1-1 and V is TRBV7-9, with TRBD1 as a possible D gene (6 bases). The CDR3 has 15 residues. The germline V gene has CDR1 SEHNR and CDR2 FQNEAQ (reference sequence). Trimming cost V 5 bases and J 1 base, with 14 bases left between them. The CDR3, as DNA: TGTGCCAGCAGCCATCCGGGGGCGCAGAACACTGAAGCTTTCTTT. It yields the protein CASSHPGAQNTEAFF.